Below are 16 T cell receptor beta chains sequenced from a single sample in a study of yellow fever vaccine responses in identical twins (dated by TCRdb to about 2018). The library was generated by RT-PCR. The sample was run on an Illumina HiSeq 2500. TCRdb's own reprocessing of the public reads used fastp at Q25 and MiXCR and kept productive beta chains. Here each entry gathers all rows of one CDR3 protein and keeps the most common genes and DNA. The sample table shows 2,000 to 2,500 distinct CDR3 sequences, and 25% to 35% are seen once. The top ten constitute 6.8% of the sample. The sequencing here drew on T cells from blood (PBMCs), unsorted or a sorted subset (not recorded which), taken before or after yellow fever vaccination (not recorded which). Receptor source: a woman aged 18-29 years who received the yellow fever vaccine. Donor details come from another sample of the same person, matched by shared clones.

The V gene is TRBV23-1, the J gene TRBJ1-5; D ambiguous. TRBV23-1 is known as an ORF, though its function is uncertain. The CDR3 is 17 residues long. Trimming stripped 3 bases from V and 2 bases from J, with 17 bases between. CDR3 nucleotide sequence: TGCGCCAGCAGTCACCCTCTCAAGGGTCGGGGCAATCAGCCCCAGCATTTT. Amino acids: CASSHPLKGRGNQPQHF.

V and J are TRBV2 and TRBJ2-2, with 14 bases that match TRBD2. The J segment lost 8 bases and the V segment lost 5 bases, leaving 7 bases of the junction unmatched. This CDR3 is built from 16 residues. Germline values: CDR1 SNHLY, CDR2 FYNNEI. CDR3 residues: CASSPPGLAGAGELFF. In nucleotides, the CDR3 is TGTGCCAGCAGTCCGCCGGGACTAGCGGGAGCGGGGGAGCTGTTTTTT.

This sequence joins TRBV14 and TRBJ2-1; no firm D call. Trimming took 2 bases from V and 4 from J, leaving 12 bases between them. Germline lookup yields CDR1 SGHDN and CDR2 FVKESK. The CDR3 has 15 amino acids. The chain's CDR3 is CASSQIGTEYNEQFF. The CDR3 DNA follows: TGTGCCAGCAGCCAAATCGGAACCGAGTACAATGAGCAGTTCTTC.

The sample holds a few counts of this clonotype. The V call is TRBV27, the J call TRBJ2-7; a possible D gene is TRBD1 (5 bases). In germline, CDR1 is MNHEY, CDR2 SMNVEV (reference sequence). There are 13 residues in the CDR3. V dropped 2 bases and J dropped 3 bases, with 8 bases sitting between them. The DNA of the CDR3 is TGTGCCAGCAGTTTAACGCAGGGCTACGAGCAGTACTTC. This encodes CASSLTQGYEQYF.

The chain combines TRBV9 with TRBJ2-7; 7 positions agree with TRBD1. Germline V lookup: CDR1 SGDLS, CDR2 YYNGEE. The CDR3 extends over 15 amino acids. Trimming removed 5 bases from V and 0 bases from J; junction bases left unmatched: 8. CDR3 sequence (DNA): TGTGCCAGCAGTACGGGACAGCCGAACTCCTACGAGCAGTACTTC. It yields the protein CASSTGQPNSYEQYF.

There are a few counts of this clonotype. This chain uses TRBV4-3 with TRBJ2-5; 15 bases are a match to TRBD2. With 3 bases clipped from V and 2 bases from J, the junction kept 7 bases outside the gene matches. This CDR3 has 18 residues. CDR1 LGHNA and CDR2 YSLEER come from the germline V gene. DNA of the CDR3: TGCGCCAGCAGCCAGAAGGGACTAGCGGGAGGCGTACAAGAGACCCAGTACTTC. It encodes CASSQKGLAGGVQETQYF.

The gene calls are TRBV11-1 and TRBJ2-5; a weak D match, TRBD1 (7 bases). V was shortened by 1 base and J by 0 bases, with 15 bases between the two germline ends. Germline V gives CDR1 SGHAT, CDR2 FQDESV (reference sequence). CDR3 size: 17 residues. CDR3 loop: CASSLDLAGGYQETQYF. The CDR3 DNA sequence: TGTGCCAGCAGCTTAGACCTGGCAGGGGGGTACCAAGAGACCCAGTACTTC.

This clonotype has just a few counts. The gene calls are TRBV5-1 and TRBJ2-1; 7 bases agree with TRBD2. CDR3 length equals 13 residues. The germline CDR1 and CDR2 sequences are SGHRS and YFSETQ. The J segment lost 7 bases and the V segment lost 3 bases, leaving 4 bases of the junction unmatched. CDR3 loop: CASSWGGINEQFF. CDR3 coding DNA: TGCGCCAGCAGCTGGGGGGGGATAAATGAGCAGTTCTTC.

This clonotype is labeled as hyperexpanded (1% or more). The V gene is TRBV4-3, the J gene TRBJ2-1; 7 nucleotides agree with TRBD2. CDR3 size: 16 residues. The ends lost 0 bases at V and 2 bases at J; junction bases unmatched: 4. Per the germline V gene, CDR1 is LGHNA and CDR2 is YSLEER. DNA of the CDR3: TGCGCCAGCAGCCAAGAAAGCGGGGAAACCTACAATGAGCAGTTCTTC. It encodes CASSQESGETYNEQFF.

The chain couples TRBV7-3 to TRBJ2-6, with D perhaps being TRBD1 or TRBD2 (5 bases each). Trimming shortened V by 0 bases and J by 4 bases, and 10 bases separated the two germline ends. This CDR3 is built from 16 residues. The germline CDR1 and CDR2 sequences are SGHTA and FQGTGA. The CDR3 sequence: CASSLTGERGANVLTF. CDR3 bases: TGTGCCAGCAGCTTAACGGGGGAGCGGGGGGCCAACGTCCTGACTTTC.

The CDR3 DNA reads as TGTGCCAGCAGCCGACTAGCGGGGGGGCAAGATGAGCAGTTCTTC. It codes for CASSRLAGGQDEQFF. The J gene is TRBJ2-1, the V gene TRBV11-1, with 14 bases lining up with TRBD2. The CDR3 consists of 15 residues. Trimming removed 5 bases from V and 8 bases from J; junction bases left unmatched: 5. CDR1 SGHAT and CDR2 FQDESV come from the germline V gene (reference sequence).

The chain recombines TRBV6-5 with TRBJ2-2; D tentatively fits TRBD1 or TRBD2 (5 bases each). V was cut by 4 bases and J by 6 bases, with 15 bases left in between. Germline V gene data show CDR1 as MNHEY and CDR2 as SVGAGI. The CDR3 loop spans 15 amino acids. The CDR3 sequence: CASSSIRRGAGELFF. Written as DNA, the CDR3 is TGTGCCAGCAGTTCTATCAGGAGAGGGGCCGGGGAGCTGTTTTTT.

In this sample, this clonotype turned up once. The rearrangement links TRBV11-3 to TRBJ2-3, with TRBD2 matching over 7 bases. Germline lookup yields CDR1 SGHNT and CDR2 YENEEA. This CDR3 region has 13 residues. The V gene end was trimmed by 4 bases and the J gene end by 6 bases; junction bases not matched to a gene: 4. DNA for the CDR3: TGTGCCAGCAGCTGGATCGGGAGGGATACGCAGTATTTT. Its protein is CASSWIGRDTQYF.

This clonotype was seen a few times. The chain carries TRBV20-1 and TRBJ2-7; D possibly uses TRBD1 or TRBD2 (5 bases each). The germline gives CDR1 DFQATT, CDR2 SNEGSKA (reference sequence). V dropped 0 bases and J dropped 3 bases, with 15 bases sitting between them. This CDR3 contains 15 residues. CDR3 in DNA: TGCAGTGCTAGAGATCTTTCAACGGGGCGCTACGAGCAGTACTTC. It yields the protein CSARDLSTGRYEQYF.

This clonotype was seen a handful of times. V and J are TRBV2 and TRBJ1-5; no reliable D call. CDR3 size: 13 residues. Trimming shortened V by 6 bases and J by 5 bases, and 11 bases separated the two germline ends. Germline CDR1 reads SNHLY; CDR2 reads FYNNEI. CDR3 residues: CASSESGYQPQHF. DNA of the CDR3: TGTGCCAGCAGCGAAAGCGGTTATCAGCCCCAGCATTTT.

The CDR3 loop is CATSDFWGGTQYF. CDR3 DNA sequence: TGTGCCACCAGTGATTTTTGGGGGGGGACCCAGTACTTC. V gene TRBV24-1 combines with J gene TRBJ2-5; 7 positions agree with TRBD2. The CDR3 contains 13 residues. The J segment lost 7 bases and the V segment lost 1 base, leaving 2 bases of the junction unmatched. Germline V gene lookup returns CDR1 KGHDR and CDR2 SFDVKD.